A few counts support the clone carrying this TCR beta chain. How the authors handled the data: Estimates of nucleated cell counts were drawn from the amplification of reference gene primers. The table came from immunoSEQ multiplex PCR; TCRdb's copy has only in-frame clones and leaves some out. V and J calls and clone size are as listed in that table; D and trimming were resolved from the DNA. Of about 220,000 clones in the sample, roughly 75% were seen once. The V and J ends lost 5 bases and 6 bases respectively, with 7 bases between them. Germline CDR1 reads LNHDA; CDR2 reads SQIVND (reference sequence). The CDR3 has 11 residues. The sample originates from a study of blood T cell repertoires in COVID-19.

Sequencing was carried out using peripheral blood. The sequence was collected from a woman aged 70-85 years with acute or convalescent COVID-19. This chain links TRBV19 with TRBJ1-2; no reliable D call. The CDR3 loop reads CASSPQNGYTF. CDR3 in DNA: TGTGCCAGTAGTCCCCAGAATGGCTACACCTTC.